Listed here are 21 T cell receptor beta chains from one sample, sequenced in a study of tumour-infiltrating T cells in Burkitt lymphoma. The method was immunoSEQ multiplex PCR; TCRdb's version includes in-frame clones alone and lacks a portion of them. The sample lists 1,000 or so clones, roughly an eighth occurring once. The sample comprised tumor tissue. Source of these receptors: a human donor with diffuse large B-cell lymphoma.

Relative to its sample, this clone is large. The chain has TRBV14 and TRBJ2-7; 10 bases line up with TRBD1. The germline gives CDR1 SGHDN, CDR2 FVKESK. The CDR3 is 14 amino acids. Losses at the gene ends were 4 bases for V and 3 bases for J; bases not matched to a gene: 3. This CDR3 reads CASSLGQGIYEQYF. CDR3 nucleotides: TGTGCCAGCAGCCTGGGACAGGGGATCTACGAGCAGTACTTC.

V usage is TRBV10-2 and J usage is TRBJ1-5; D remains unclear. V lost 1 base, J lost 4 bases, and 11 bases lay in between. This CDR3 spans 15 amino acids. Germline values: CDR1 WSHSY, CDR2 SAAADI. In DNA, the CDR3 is TGCGCCAGCAGTGAGTTCGATTCGGCGAATCAGCCCCAGCATTTT. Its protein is CASSEFDSANQPQHF.

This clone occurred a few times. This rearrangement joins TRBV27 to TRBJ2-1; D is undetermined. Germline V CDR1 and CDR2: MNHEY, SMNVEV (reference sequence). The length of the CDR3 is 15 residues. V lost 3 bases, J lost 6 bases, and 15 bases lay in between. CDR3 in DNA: TGTGCCAGCAGTTTGGTTAGAGAGATTAGCAATGAGCAGTTCTTC. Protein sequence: CASSLVREISNEQFF.

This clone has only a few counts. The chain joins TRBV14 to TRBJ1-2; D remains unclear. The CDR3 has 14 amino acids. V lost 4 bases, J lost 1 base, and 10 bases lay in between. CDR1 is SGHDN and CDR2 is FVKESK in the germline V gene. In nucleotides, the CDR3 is TGTGCCAGCAGCCCTGGACTCTATAACTATGGCTACACCTTC. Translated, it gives CASSPGLYNYGYTF.

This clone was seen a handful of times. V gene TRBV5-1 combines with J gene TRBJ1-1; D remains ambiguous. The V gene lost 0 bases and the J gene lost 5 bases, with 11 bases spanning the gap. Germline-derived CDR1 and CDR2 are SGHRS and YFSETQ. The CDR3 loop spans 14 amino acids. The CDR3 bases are TGCGCCAGCAGCTTGGCCATTACGGGGACTGAAGCTTTCTTT. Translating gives CASSLAITGTEAFF.

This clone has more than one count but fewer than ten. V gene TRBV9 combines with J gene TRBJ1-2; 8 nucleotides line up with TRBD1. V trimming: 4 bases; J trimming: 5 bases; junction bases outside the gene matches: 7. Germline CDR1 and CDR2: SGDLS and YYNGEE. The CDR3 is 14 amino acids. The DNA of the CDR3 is TGTGCCAGCAGCCTCGCAGGGGGCGGTTATGGCTACACCTTC. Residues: CASSLAGGGYGYTF.

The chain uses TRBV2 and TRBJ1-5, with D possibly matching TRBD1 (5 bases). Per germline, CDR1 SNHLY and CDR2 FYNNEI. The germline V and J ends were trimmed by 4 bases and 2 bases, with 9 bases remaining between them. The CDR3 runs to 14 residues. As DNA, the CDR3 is TGTGCCAGCAGTGCAGAGGGACGCAATCAGCCCCAGCATTTT. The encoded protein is CASSAEGRNQPQHF.

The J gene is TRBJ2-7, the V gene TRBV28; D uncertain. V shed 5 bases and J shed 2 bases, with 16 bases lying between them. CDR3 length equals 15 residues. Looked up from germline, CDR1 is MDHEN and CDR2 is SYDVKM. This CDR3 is CASSPNREDPYEQYF. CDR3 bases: TGTGCCAGCAGTCCCAACCGTGAGGACCCCTACGAGCAGTACTTC.

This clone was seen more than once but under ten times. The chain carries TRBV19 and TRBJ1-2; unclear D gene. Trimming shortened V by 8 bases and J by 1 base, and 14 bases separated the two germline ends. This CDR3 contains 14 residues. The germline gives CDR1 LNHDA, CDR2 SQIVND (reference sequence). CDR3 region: CASLARSRNYGYTF. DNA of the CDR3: TGTGCCAGTTTAGCCCGAAGCCGTAACTATGGCTACACCTTC.

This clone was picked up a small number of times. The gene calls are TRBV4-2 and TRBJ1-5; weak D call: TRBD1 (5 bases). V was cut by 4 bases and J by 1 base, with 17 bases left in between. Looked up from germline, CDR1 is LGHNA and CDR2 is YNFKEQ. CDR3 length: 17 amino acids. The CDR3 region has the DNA TGTGCCAGCAGCCCTGGCGTCCAACGGGACAGCAATCAGCCCCAGCATTTT. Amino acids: CASSPGVQRDSNQPQHF.

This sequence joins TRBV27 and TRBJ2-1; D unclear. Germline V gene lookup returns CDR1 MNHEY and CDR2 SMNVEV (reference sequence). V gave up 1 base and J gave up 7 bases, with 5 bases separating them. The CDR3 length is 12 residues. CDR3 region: CASSLYGNEQFF. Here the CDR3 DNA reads TGTGCCAGCAGTTTATACGGGAATGAGCAGTTCTTC.

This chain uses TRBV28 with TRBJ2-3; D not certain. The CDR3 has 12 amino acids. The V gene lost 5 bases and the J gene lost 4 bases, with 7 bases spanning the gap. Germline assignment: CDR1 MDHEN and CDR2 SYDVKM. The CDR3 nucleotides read TGTGCCAGCAGTCCGGTGTCAGATACGCAGTATTTT. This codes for CASSPVSDTQYF.

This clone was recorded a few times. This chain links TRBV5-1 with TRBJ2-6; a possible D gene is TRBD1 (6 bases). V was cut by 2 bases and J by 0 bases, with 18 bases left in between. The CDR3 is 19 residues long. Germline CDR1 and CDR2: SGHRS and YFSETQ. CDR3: CASSFAWTAQSSGANVLTF. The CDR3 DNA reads TGCGCCAGCAGCTTTGCCTGGACAGCTCAGAGCTCTGGGGCCAACGTCCTGACTTTC.

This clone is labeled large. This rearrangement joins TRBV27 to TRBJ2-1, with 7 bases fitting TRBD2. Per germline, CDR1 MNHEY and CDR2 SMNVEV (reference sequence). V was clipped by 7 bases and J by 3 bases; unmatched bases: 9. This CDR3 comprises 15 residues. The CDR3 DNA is TGTGCCAGCATCGATAGGGAGGGCGGCTACAATGAGCAGTTCTTC. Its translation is CASIDREGGYNEQFF.

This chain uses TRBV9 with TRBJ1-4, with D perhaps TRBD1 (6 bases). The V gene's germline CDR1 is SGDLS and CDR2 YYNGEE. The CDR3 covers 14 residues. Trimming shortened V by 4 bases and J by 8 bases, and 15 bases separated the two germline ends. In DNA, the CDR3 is TGTGCCAGCAGCCCCCCTACAGGGAAAGAAAAACTGTTTTTT. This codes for CASSPPTGKEKLFF.

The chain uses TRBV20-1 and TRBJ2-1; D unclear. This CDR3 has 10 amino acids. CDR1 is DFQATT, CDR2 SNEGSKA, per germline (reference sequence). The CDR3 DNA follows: TGCAGGGCCGAACGGGATGAGCAGTTCTTC. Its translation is CRAERDEQFF.

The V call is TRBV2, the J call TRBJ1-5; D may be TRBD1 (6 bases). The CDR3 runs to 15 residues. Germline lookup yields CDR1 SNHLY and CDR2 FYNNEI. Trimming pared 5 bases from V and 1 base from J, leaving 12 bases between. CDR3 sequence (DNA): TGTGCCAGCAGTTTCACAGGGACGAGCAATCAGCCCCAGCATTTT. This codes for CASSFTGTSNQPQHF.

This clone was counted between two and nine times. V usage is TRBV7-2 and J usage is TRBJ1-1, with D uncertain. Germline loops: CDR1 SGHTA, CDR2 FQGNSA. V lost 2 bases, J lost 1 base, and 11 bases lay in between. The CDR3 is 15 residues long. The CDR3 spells CASSLTQLQNTEAFF. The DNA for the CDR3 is TGTGCCAGCAGCTTAACCCAGCTACAGAACACTGAAGCTTTCTTT.

CDR3 sequence: CASSLESSGSVYEQYF. The CDR3 bases are TGTGCCAGCAGCTTGGAAAGTAGCGGGAGTGTGTACGAGCAGTACTTC. This rearrangement joins TRBV5-4 to TRBJ2-7; 9 bases align to TRBD2. Germline V gene lookup returns CDR1 SGHNT and CDR2 YYREEE (reference sequence). The length of the CDR3 is 16 residues. J gave up 4 bases and V 0 bases, and 8 bases lay outside the gene matches.

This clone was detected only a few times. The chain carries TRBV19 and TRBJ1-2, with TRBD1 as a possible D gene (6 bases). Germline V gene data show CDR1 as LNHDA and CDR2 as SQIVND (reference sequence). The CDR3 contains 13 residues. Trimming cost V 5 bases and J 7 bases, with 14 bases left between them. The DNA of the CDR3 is TGTGCCAGTAGTCCAGACAGGTTGCGTGGCTACACCTTC. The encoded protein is CASSPDRLRGYTF.

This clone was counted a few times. Written as DNA, the CDR3 is TGCGCCAGCAGCCAAGTGGAAAGGTCAAACAATGAGCAGTTCTTC. Protein sequence: CASSQVERSNNEQFF. The rearrangement joins TRBV4-1 to TRBJ2-1; D unresolved. The length of the CDR3 is 15 residues. Between the trimmed V and J ends, which lost 1 base and 5 bases, there was a span of 12 bases. Germline-derived CDR1 and CDR2 are MGHRA and YSYEKL.